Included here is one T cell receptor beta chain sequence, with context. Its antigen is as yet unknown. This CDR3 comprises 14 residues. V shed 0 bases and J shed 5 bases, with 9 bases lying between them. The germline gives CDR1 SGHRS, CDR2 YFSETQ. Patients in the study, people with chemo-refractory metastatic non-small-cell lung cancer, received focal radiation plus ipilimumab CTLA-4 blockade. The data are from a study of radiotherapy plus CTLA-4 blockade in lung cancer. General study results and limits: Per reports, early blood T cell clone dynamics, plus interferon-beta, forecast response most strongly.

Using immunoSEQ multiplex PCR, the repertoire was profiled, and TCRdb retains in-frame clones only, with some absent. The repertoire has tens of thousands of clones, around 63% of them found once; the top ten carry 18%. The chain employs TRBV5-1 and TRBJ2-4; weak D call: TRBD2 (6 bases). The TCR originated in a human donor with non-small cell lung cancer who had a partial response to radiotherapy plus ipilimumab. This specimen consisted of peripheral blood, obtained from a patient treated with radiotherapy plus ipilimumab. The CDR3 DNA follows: TGCGCCAGCAGCTTGGCCTGGGGGGAAAACATTCAGTACTTC. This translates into CASSLAWGENIQYF.